The rows below give T cell receptor beta chains drawn from one sample of a study of spatial heterogeneity in lung cancer. TCRdb re-analysed the 5' RACE reads in MiXCR, keeping a single row per CDR3 protein. Of several thousand distinct CDR3 sequences in the sample, 4.5% to 5.5% are singletons; the top ten hold 20% to 30%. The sample in question was lung tumor tissue, obtained at surgery. These receptors were collected from a male donor with early-stage non-small cell lung cancer. The CDR3 runs from the conserved cysteine through the conserved F or W. The D gene is left open where the match is weak. Not all rows give a size; the values are once, few, many and, for expanded clones, a class.

CDR3 length,clone size,D gene,V gene,J gene,CDR3 protein,CDR3 DNA
11,few,-,TRBV11-2,TRBJ2-1,CASSPRDEQFF,TGTGCCAGCAGCCCTAGGGATGAGCAGTTCTTC
14,many,-,TRBV12-3/TRBV12-4,TRBJ2-1,CASSLQTGQNEQFF,TGTGCCAGCAGTCTCCAAACGGGGCAAAATGAGCAGTTCTTC
15,many,TRBD2,TRBV5-4,TRBJ2-5,CASSLSLAGEETQYF,TGTGCCAGCAGCTTGTCCCTAGCGGGGGAAGAGACCCAGTACTTC
15,many,-,TRBV11-3,TRBJ1-3,CASSQNTFGGNTIYF,TGTGCCAGCAGCCAGAATACCTTCGGTGGAAACACCATATATTTT
15,medium-sized,-,TRBV10-2,TRBJ1-3,CASSDHRSAGNTIYF,TGCGCCAGCAGTGATCACAGATCCGCTGGAAACACCATATATTTT
15,many,-,TRBV28,TRBJ1-5,CASSFPQGNGQPQHF,TGTGCCAGCAGTTTCCCACAGGGAAACGGTCAGCCCCAGCATTTT
12,-,-,TRBV30,TRBJ1-1,CASSWGYAEAFF,TGTGCCTCGAGCTGGGGATATGCTGAAGCTTTCTTT
12,many,-,TRBV10-3,TRBJ2-2,CAIPGTSGELFF,TGTGCCATCCCGGGGACATCCGGGGAGCTGTTTTTT
16,medium-sized,-,TRBV11-2,TRBJ2-1,CASSLDVGLPYNEQFF,TGTGCCAGCAGCTTAGACGTCGGGCTACCCTACAATGAGCAGTTCTTC
19,medium-sized,TRBD1,TRBV7-8,TRBJ1-6,CASSLFGPSSTGGNSPLHF,TGTGCCAGCAGCTTATTTGGTCCCTCCAGCACAGGGGGCAATTCACCCCTCCACTTT
15,many,-,TRBV5-1,TRBJ2-3,CASSFLGGSTDTQYF,TGCGCCAGCAGCTTTCTCGGGGGCAGCACAGATACGCAGTATTTT
15,many,-,TRBV4-2,TRBJ1-1,CASSQGLIGYTEAFF,TGTGCCAGCAGCCAGGGACTGATAGGGTACACTGAAGCTTTCTTT
11,many,-,TRBV5-1,TRBJ2-5,CASSLEETQYF,TGCGCCAGCAGCTTAGAAGAGACCCAGTACTTC
13,many,TRBD1,TRBV20-1,TRBJ2-7,CSTAGTGGYEQYF,TGCAGTACAGCCGGGACAGGGGGCTACGAGCAGTACTTC
16,many,TRBD2,TRBV20-1,TRBJ2-3,CSASLPSGHSTDTQYF,TGCAGTGCTAGTTTGCCTAGCGGGCATAGCACAGATACGCAGTATTTT
16,many,TRBD1,TRBV7-9,TRBJ1-4,CASSSYRGREKQKLFF,TGTGCCAGCAGCTCGTACAGGGGGCGGGAAAAACAAAAACTGTTTTTT
13,many,-,TRBV6-1,TRBJ2-3,CASSVNTGDTQYF,TGTGCCAGCAGTGTCAACACTGGGGATACGCAGTATTTT
16,medium-sized,TRBD1,TRBV6-6,TRBJ1-5,CASSWSPTGEDQPQHF,TGTGCCAGCAGCTGGTCGCCGACAGGGGAGGATCAGCCCCAGCATTTT
15,few,TRBD1,TRBV5-6,TRBJ1-6,CASSWGQGAYSPLHF,TGTGCCAGCAGTTGGGGACAGGGGGCTTATTCACCCCTCCACTTT
15,many,-,TRBV28,TRBJ2-7,CASSLLRDGPMATYF,TGTGCCAGCAGTTTATTGCGGGACGGCCCCATGGCTACGTACTTC
13,many,TRBD2,TRBV10-2,TRBJ2-7,CASRTSGSDEQYF,TGCGCCAGCAGGACTAGCGGGAGCGACGAGCAGTACTTC
15,many,-,TRBV7-2,TRBJ1-3,CASSLDGATGNTIYF,TGTGCCAGCAGCTTAGATGGAGCGACTGGAAACACCATATATTTT
16,-,-,TRBV7-6,TRBJ2-1,CASSTEGWGAYNEQFF,TGTGCCAGCAGCACGGAAGGATGGGGAGCCTACAATGAGCAGTTCTTC
13,many,-,TRBV30,TRBJ1-3,CAWNGGSGNTIYF,TGTGCCTGGAACGGGGGTAGTGGAAACACCATATATTTT
15,many,-,TRBV7-9,TRBJ2-5,CASSLGGVWGETQYF,TGTGCCAGCAGCTTAGGAGGCGTCTGGGGAGAGACCCAGTACTTC
13,many,-,TRBV7-2,TRBJ1-1,CASSPGPVSEAFF,TGTGCCAGCAGCCCGGGACCGGTGTCTGAAGCTTTCTTT
17,many,TRBD2,TRBV5-1,TRBJ2-1,CASSRGLRDYGYNEQFF,TGCGCCAGCAGTCGGGGACTCCGGGACTACGGGTACAATGAGCAGTTCTTC
13,medium-sized,-,TRBV6-5,TRBJ1-5,CASSYGRYQPQHF,TGTGCCAGCAGTTACGGGCGTTATCAGCCCCAGCATTTT
13,many,TRBD1,TRBV2,TRBJ1-5,CASSTGGDQPQHF,TGTGCCAGCAGTACAGGGGGCGATCAGCCCCAGCATTTT
15,few,-,TRBV5-1,TRBJ1-6,CASSLTGTENSPLHF,TGCGCCAGCAGCTTGACCGGGACCGAAAATTCACCCCTCCACTTT
12,medium-sized,-,TRBV20-1,TRBJ1-2,CSASSGNYGYTF,TGCAGTGCTAGTTCAGGAAACTATGGCTACACCTTC
12,many,-,TRBV27,TRBJ2-7,CASSSGSYEQYF,TGTGCCAGCAGTTCCGGGAGCTACGAGCAGTACTTC
15,medium-sized,-,TRBV6-5,TRBJ2-5,CASSYGETGGETQYF,TGTGCCAGCAGTTACGGGGAGACAGGCGGAGAGACCCAGTACTTC
17,many,TRBD1,TRBV11-2,TRBJ1-1,CASSLGQGASMNTEAFF,TGTGCCAGCAGCTTGGGACAGGGGGCGTCTATGAACACTGAAGCTTTCTTT
12,-,-,TRBV2,TRBJ2-1,CASRLIAEEQFF,TGTGCCAGCAGGCTTATAGCGGAGGAGCAGTTCTTC
14,many,-,TRBV28,TRBJ2-5,CASKRQAGRETQYF,TGTGCCAGTAAAAGGCAGGCAGGGAGGGAGACCCAGTACTTC
14,many,TRBD1,TRBV28,TRBJ2-5,CASSLTGIQETQYF,TGTGCCAGCAGTTTGACAGGGATCCAAGAGACCCAGTACTTC
15,-,TRBD1,TRBV7-6,TRBJ2-7,CASSSGTGEGYEQYF,TGTGCCAGCAGCTCGGGGACAGGGGAAGGCTACGAGCAGTACTTC
16,many,-,TRBV2,TRBJ1-3,CAFTPIYRNSGNTIYF,TGTGCCTTCACCCCGATATACAGGAATTCTGGAAACACCATATATTTT
16,many,TRBD2,TRBV5-4,TRBJ2-4,CASSLGLAALKNIQYF,TGTGCCAGCAGCTTGGGACTAGCGGCCCTCAAAAACATTCAGTACTTC